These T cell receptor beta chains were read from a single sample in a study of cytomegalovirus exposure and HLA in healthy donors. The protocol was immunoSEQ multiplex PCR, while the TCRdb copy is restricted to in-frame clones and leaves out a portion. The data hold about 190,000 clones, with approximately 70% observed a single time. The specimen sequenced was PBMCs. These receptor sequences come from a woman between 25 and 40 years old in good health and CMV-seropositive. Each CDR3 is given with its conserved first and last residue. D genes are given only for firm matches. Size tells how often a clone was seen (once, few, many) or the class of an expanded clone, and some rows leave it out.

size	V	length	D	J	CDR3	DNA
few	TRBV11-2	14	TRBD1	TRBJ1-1	CASSSGTGGTEAFF	TGTGCCAGCAGCTCCGGGACAGGGGGCACTGAAGCTTTCTTT
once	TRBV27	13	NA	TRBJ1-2	CASSLLGSGGYTF	TGTGCCAGCAGTTTACTTGGGTCAGGTGGCTACACCTTC
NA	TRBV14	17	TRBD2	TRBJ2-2	CASSQRTSGRFTGELFF	TGTGCCAGCAGCCAACGTACTAGCGGGAGGTTCACCGGGGAGCTGTTTTTT
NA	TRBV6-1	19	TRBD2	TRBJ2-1	CASSATPRLAGGPIDEQFF	TGTGCCAGCAGTGCGACCCCCAGACTAGCGGGAGGCCCAATCGATGAGCAGTTCTTC
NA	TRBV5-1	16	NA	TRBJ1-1	CASSLYYLGTNTEAFF	TGCGCCAGCAGCTTGTATTATTTGGGCACGAACACTGAAGCTTTCTTT
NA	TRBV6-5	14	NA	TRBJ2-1	CASTTNSPNNEQFF	TGCGCCAGCACAACCAACTCCCCTAACAATGAGCAGTTCTTC
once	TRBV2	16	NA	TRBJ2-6	CARGRDTYSGANVLTF	TGTGCCAGAGGCCGGGACACTTACTCTGGGGCCAACGTCCTGACTTTC
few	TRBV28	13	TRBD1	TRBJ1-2	CASSEDRGKSYTF	TGTGCCAGCAGCGAGGACAGGGGCAAGAGCTACACCTTC
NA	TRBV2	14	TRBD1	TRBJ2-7	CASSGTGEYYEQYF	TGCGCCAGCAGTGGTACAGGGGAATACTACGAGCAGTACTTC
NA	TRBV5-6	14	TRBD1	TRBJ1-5	CASSLSQGSQPQHF	TGTGCCAGCAGCTTGTCACAGGGGAGTCAGCCCCAGCATTTT
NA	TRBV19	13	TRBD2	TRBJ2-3	CASSILAGDTQYF	TGTGCCAGTAGTATTCTAGCGGGAGATACGCAGTATTTT
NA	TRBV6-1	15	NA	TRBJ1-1	CASSEVETANTEAFF	TGTGCCAGCAGTGAAGTAGAGACAGCGAACACTGAAGCTTTCTTT
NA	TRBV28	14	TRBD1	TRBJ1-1	CASSSPGQATEAFF	TGTGCCAGCAGTTCACCGGGACAGGCCACTGAAGCTTTCTTT
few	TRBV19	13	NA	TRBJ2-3	CASLAGPTDTQYF	TGTGCCAGTCTGGCGGGACCTACAGATACGCAGTATTTT
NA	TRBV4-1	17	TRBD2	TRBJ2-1	CASSQDTSGRDSSEQFF	TGCGCCAGCAGCCAAGATACCAGCGGGAGGGATTCGAGTGAGCAGTTCTTC
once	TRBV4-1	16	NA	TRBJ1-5	CASSLTPGAGNQPQHF	TGCGCCAGCAGCCTTACCCCAGGGGCGGGTAATCAGCCCCAGCATTTT